This section outlines one T cell receptor beta chain sequence together with its context. The antigen is undetermined. cDNA libraries of TCR beta carried unique molecular identifiers. Yield was roughly 500,000 cDNA molecules from approximately 0.95 to 9.8 million T cells. TCRdb reprocessed the PCR reads via MiXCR and lists one record per CDR3 protein. The table shows roughly 600,000 distinct CDR3 sequences, with roughly 40% occurring only once. These data are taken from a study of post-analysis software for immune sequencing data. V lost 8 bases, J lost 0 bases, and 14 bases lay in between. CDR1 is DFQATT, CDR2 SNEGSKA, per germline (reference sequence). The CDR3 has 13 amino acids. Study-level findings and limits: F measure grouped same-batch samples tightly together. In patients, about 5 TRBV segments were more frequent than in controls, with TRBV5-6, TRBV5-1 and TRBV20-1 among them.

The TCR originated in a girl between 10 and 17 years old with multiple sclerosis. What was sequenced was blood. The genes are TRBV20-1 and TRBJ2-7; D gene uncertain. The CDR3 sequence is CSLRHSLSYEQYF. In DNA form, the CDR3 reads TGCAGTCTTCGCCACAGTCTCTCCTACGAGCAGTACTTC.